Listed below are T cell receptor beta chains from one sample, sequenced in a study of blood T cells in healthy people across ages. Using its own MiXCR run on the 5' RACE reads, TCRdb lists one record per CDR3 protein. Among hundreds of thousands of distinct CDR3 sequences listed, just over 55% were seen once. The sequenced sample consisted of blood. The receptors here all came from a man aged 35 to 55 in good health. Each CDR3 is given with its conserved first and last residue. Clone sizes are given selectively: once, few, many, or a class where the clone is expanded.

cdr3_aa: CSAPFRSEKLFF; clone_size: few; v_call: TRBV20-1
cdr3_aa: CASSLRERMNTEAFF; clone_size: NA; v_call: TRBV5-1
cdr3_aa: CSVKTGPISTDTQYF; clone_size: NA; v_call: TRBV20-1
cdr3_aa: CASSFTGVYTEAFF; clone_size: NA; v_call: TRBV28
cdr3_aa: CSALNRDRLGNTIYF; clone_size: NA; v_call: TRBV20-1
cdr3_aa: CASSQESWTGYEQYF; clone_size: NA; v_call: TRBV4-2
cdr3_aa: CASSPHRVDDTEAFF; clone_size: NA; v_call: TRBV7-2
cdr3_aa: CASSPTPVPTGKETQYF; clone_size: few; v_call: TRBV27
cdr3_aa: CASSLDGVAGNTIYF; clone_size: NA; v_call: TRBV7-2
cdr3_aa: CSARPPVSGNTVYF; clone_size: NA; v_call: TRBV20-1
cdr3_aa: CSLIRGREAADTQYF; clone_size: few; v_call: TRBV29-1
cdr3_aa: CASNFQASGRPSEQFF; clone_size: few; v_call: TRBV12-3/TRBV12-4
cdr3_aa: CASSEREQETQYF; clone_size: few; v_call: TRBV6-1
cdr3_aa: CASSLVPTLTGDGLQWNEQFF; clone_size: few; v_call: TRBV7-6
cdr3_aa: CASRFRREGADTQYF; clone_size: few; v_call: TRBV5-5
cdr3_aa: CASSFRDRGRTSSYEQYF; clone_size: NA; v_call: TRBV11-1
cdr3_aa: CASSLGQGEILITEAFF; clone_size: NA; v_call: TRBV4-3
cdr3_aa: CASSPKSPLGYNEQFF; clone_size: NA; v_call: TRBV11-2
cdr3_aa: CASSQIVYGDAANTGELFF; clone_size: NA; v_call: TRBV14
cdr3_aa: CSASSGGQPYEQYF; clone_size: NA; v_call: TRBV20-1
cdr3_aa: CASSAEAGQVYGYTF; clone_size: NA; v_call: TRBV9
cdr3_aa: CAISGITSGSSYEQFF; clone_size: once; v_call: TRBV10-3
cdr3_aa: CASSSISGALGLMAEAFF; clone_size: NA; v_call: TRBV28
cdr3_aa: CASSPRMFRSSYNEQFF; clone_size: NA; v_call: TRBV7-9
cdr3_aa: CASRPRTEAHEKLFF; clone_size: NA; v_call: TRBV28
cdr3_aa: CASSLEAGGPVWTYEQYF; clone_size: NA; v_call: TRBV5-1
cdr3_aa: CSVEALQGANTEAFF; clone_size: NA; v_call: TRBV29-1
cdr3_aa: CSASGAGDLRDNEQFF; clone_size: NA; v_call: TRBV20-1
cdr3_aa: CASSLHSSGANVLTF; clone_size: few; v_call: TRBV7-2
cdr3_aa: CASSTGIPETQYF; clone_size: NA; v_call: TRBV9
cdr3_aa: CASTMYPGSNTEAFF; clone_size: once; v_call: TRBV5-1
cdr3_aa: CAIQQSGGASSPLHF; clone_size: NA; v_call: TRBV7-9
cdr3_aa: CASSLKQEAFF; clone_size: NA; v_call: TRBV7-3
cdr3_aa: CASSLVGGSTNEQFF; clone_size: NA; v_call: TRBV7-3
cdr3_aa: CSGGAGQGHGELFF; clone_size: NA; v_call: TRBV29-1
cdr3_aa: CASSSRQHNQPQHF; clone_size: few; v_call: TRBV27
cdr3_aa: CASRPPSTYEQYF; clone_size: NA; v_call: TRBV28
cdr3_aa: CASSGTGGDTGELFF; clone_size: NA; v_call: TRBV6-4
cdr3_aa: CASSQGLEITGELFF; clone_size: NA; v_call: TRBV4-2
cdr3_aa: CASSLIVDYTF; clone_size: NA; v_call: TRBV12-3/TRBV12-4
cdr3_aa: CASSGTSGGSRPDEQFF; clone_size: once; v_call: TRBV7-3
cdr3_aa: CASSLAGGELFF; clone_size: few; v_call: TRBV7-9
cdr3_aa: CASSYSTTTGNYNEQFF; clone_size: once; v_call: TRBV6-2/TRBV6-3
cdr3_aa: CASSVEGTSTDTQYF; clone_size: NA; v_call: TRBV5-1
cdr3_aa: CATSRGRWQCEQYF; clone_size: many; v_call: TRBV6-4
cdr3_aa: CASSQGPGQTYNEQFF; clone_size: NA; v_call: TRBV4-1
cdr3_aa: CAISEPTGGGIQYF; clone_size: NA; v_call: TRBV10-3
cdr3_aa: CASSQVSSPYEQYF; clone_size: NA; v_call: TRBV11-2
cdr3_aa: CASSLRPNTEAFF; clone_size: many; v_call: TRBV11-2